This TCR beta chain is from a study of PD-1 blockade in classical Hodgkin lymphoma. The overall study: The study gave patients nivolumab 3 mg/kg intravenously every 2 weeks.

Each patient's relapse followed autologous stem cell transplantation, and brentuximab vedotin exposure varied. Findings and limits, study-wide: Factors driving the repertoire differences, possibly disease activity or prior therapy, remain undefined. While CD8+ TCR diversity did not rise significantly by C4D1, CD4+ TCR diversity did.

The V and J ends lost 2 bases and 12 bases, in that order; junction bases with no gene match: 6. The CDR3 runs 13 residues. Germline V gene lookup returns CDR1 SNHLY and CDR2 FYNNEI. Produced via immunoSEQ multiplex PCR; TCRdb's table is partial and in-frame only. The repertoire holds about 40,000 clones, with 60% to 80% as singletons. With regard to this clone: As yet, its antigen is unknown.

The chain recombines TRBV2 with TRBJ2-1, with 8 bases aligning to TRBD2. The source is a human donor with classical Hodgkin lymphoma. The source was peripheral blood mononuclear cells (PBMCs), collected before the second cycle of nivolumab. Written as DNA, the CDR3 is TGTGCCAGCAGTGAATGGCGGGGGGCGCCGCAGTTCTTC. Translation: CASSEWRGAPQFF.